The 7 T cell receptor beta chains given below trace back to one sample, sequenced in a study of CD8 T cells in ankylosing spondylitis. TCRdb recomputed calls from the 5' RACE reads with MiXCR, one row per CDR3 protein. The data hold about 160,000 distinct CDR3 sequences, with 8.5% to 10% observed a single time. What was sequenced was blood, either unsorted or a sorted T cell fraction (not recorded which). These receptors all come from a female donor with ankylosing spondylitis or in good health (not recorded which).

Only a few counts were recorded for this clonotype. The chain uses TRBV4-3 and TRBJ2-7; the match to TRBD2 covers 7 bases. CDR1 and CDR2 from the germline V gene are LGHNA and YSLEER. This CDR3 region has 12 residues. V dropped 6 bases and J dropped 5; count of bases not matched to a gene: 4. The CDR3 reads CASSRGSNEQYF. The CDR3 nucleotides are TGCGCCAGCAGTCGCGGGAGTAACGAGCAGTACTTC.

This clonotype came up many times. The rearrangement uses TRBV7-2 and TRBJ1-1, with unresolved D. Between the trimmed V and J ends, which lost 1 base and 1 base, there was a span of 13 bases. This CDR3 has 16 amino acids. Germline-derived CDR1 and CDR2 are SGHTA and FQGNSA. The CDR3 here is CASSLVGEGANTEAFF. CDR3 coding DNA: TGTGCCAGCAGCTTAGTCGGGGAGGGCGCGAACACTGAAGCTTTCTTT.

This clonotype was picked up many times. This sequence joins TRBV19 and TRBJ1-2; D remains ambiguous. The CDR3 sequence is 10 residues long. Germline V gene sequence: CDR1 LNHDA, CDR2 SQIVND (reference sequence). V was trimmed by 8 bases and J by 8 bases, leaving 9 bases between them. The CDR3 region is CASRGHGYTF. The CDR3 region has the DNA TGTGCCAGTCGCGGGCACGGCTACACCTTC.

The chain employs TRBV12-3 or TRBV12-4 and TRBJ2-1, with a possible D match to TRBD1 (6 bases). V was shortened by 6 bases and J by 9 bases, with 24 bases between the two germline ends. This CDR3 has 16 amino acids. The CDR3 coding sequence is TGTGCCAGCAGCACAGGACAGAAGGAAATGATTAGTGAGCAGTTCTTC. This sequence encodes CASSTGQKEMISEQFF.

The table lists this clonotype with many counts. The V gene is TRBV20-1, the J gene TRBJ2-7; D possibly corresponds to TRBD2 (7 bases). The germline gives CDR1 DFQATT, CDR2 SNEGSKA (reference sequence). This CDR3 is built from 16 residues. Trimming shortened V by 1 base and J by 3 bases, and 19 bases separated the two germline ends. CDR3 amino acids: CSARVPEGGSFYEQYF. The CDR3 region has the DNA TGCAGTGCTAGAGTTCCGGAGGGGGGGAGTTTCTACGAGCAGTACTTC.

The V and J genes are TRBV29-1 and TRBJ2-7, with 7 bases identical to TRBD2. V shed 1 base and J 2 bases; nucleotides not matched to a gene: 14. CDR3 length: 17 residues. The germline gives CDR1 SQVTM, CDR2 ANQGSEA. CDR3 sequence: CSVEGGPEFSGAYEQYF. The CDR3 DNA follows: TGCAGCGTTGAAGGCGGTCCAGAGTTCAGCGGGGCCTACGAGCAGTACTTC.

This chain joins TRBV12-3 or TRBV12-4 and TRBJ2-2; the D call may be TRBD1 or TRBD2 (5 bases each). The V end lost 3 bases, the J end lost 3 bases, and 8 bases lay between the germline ends. The CDR3 totals 14 residues. CDR3 in amino acids: CASSFEGYTGELFF. The CDR3 DNA follows: TGTGCCAGCAGTTTTGAGGGGTACACCGGGGAGCTGTTTTTT.